This passage covers 8 T cell receptor beta chains from one sample sequenced in a study of blood T cell repertoires in COVID-19. TCRdb's table, derived via immunoSEQ multiplex PCR, lists solely in-frame clones and lacks some. The sample carries about 200,000 clones, roughly 90% recorded once. Sequencing input: PBMCs or T cells enriched from blood (not recorded which). The receptor source for this set is a woman aged 18-29 years who had recovered from COVID-19.

This chain uses TRBV30 with TRBJ1-5, with 8 bases aligning to TRBD1. Trimming took 3 bases from V and 4 from J; bases not matched to a gene: 8. The CDR3 sequence is 15 residues long. Looked up from germline, CDR1 is GTSNPN and CDR2 is SVGIG (reference sequence). CDR3 nucleotides: TGTGCCTGGAGGAACCCGGGACAGGTTAATCAGCCCCAGCATTTT. Protein sequence: CAWRNPGQVNQPQHF.

The chain combines TRBV14 with TRBJ1-2, with D maybe TRBD1 (5 bases). CDR3 length: 17 amino acids. CDR1 is SGHDN, CDR2 FVKESK, per germline. V dropped 1 base and J dropped 6 bases, with 21 bases sitting between them. This CDR3 reads CASSQVGRTPSSDGYTF. The CDR3, as DNA: TGTGCCAGCAGCCAAGTGGGCCGGACACCATCATCGGATGGCTACACCTTC.

The J gene is TRBJ1-1, the V gene TRBV27, with D perhaps matching TRBD1 (5 bases). V was shortened by 3 bases and J by 2 bases, with 7 bases between the two germline ends. The CDR3 is 13 residues long. In germline, CDR1 is MNHEY, CDR2 SMNVEV (reference sequence). CDR3 coding DNA: TGTGCCAGCAGTTTTCAGGGTAACACTGAAGCTTTCTTT. Its protein is CASSFQGNTEAFF.

This sequence joins TRBV6-1 and TRBJ2-5; no definite D call. Per the germline V gene, CDR1 is MNHNS and CDR2 is SASEGT. CDR3 length equals 15 residues. Trimming shortened V by 1 base and J by 14 bases, and 23 bases separated the two germline ends. The CDR3 is CASSEDPQPTETDYF. Here the CDR3 DNA reads TGTGCCAGCAGTGAAGATCCCCAGCCGACCGAAACAGATTACTTC.

V is TRBV10-3 and J is TRBJ1-6, with D possibly matching TRBD1 (6 bases). The CDR3 sequence is 14 residues long. V was cut by 4 bases and J by 6 bases, with 10 bases left in between. CDR1 is ENHRY and CDR2 is SYGVKD in the germline V gene. CDR3 in amino acids: CAISVDSTNSPLHF. CDR3 nucleotides: TGTGCCATCAGTGTGGACAGCACTAATTCACCCCTCCACTTT.

The chain is built from TRBV10-3 and TRBJ1-2; the D gene is possibly TRBD1 (5 bases). V was trimmed by 6 bases and J by 2 bases, leaving 13 bases between them. This CDR3 comprises 14 residues. Germline V lookup: CDR1 ENHRY, CDR2 SYGVKD. The CDR3 sequence: CAISDVDRNYGYTF. The CDR3 coding sequence is TGTGCCATCAGCGATGTCGACAGAAACTATGGCTACACCTTC.

The chain employs TRBV19 and TRBJ1-4; tentatively, D is TRBD1 (5 bases). The V gene's germline CDR1 is LNHDA and CDR2 SQIVND (reference sequence). With 3 bases removed from V and 4 bases from J, the gap between germline ends came to 15 bases. CDR3 length: 16 amino acids. CDR3 residues: CASSIKGAAFNEKLFF. Here the CDR3 DNA reads TGTGCCAGTAGTATTAAAGGGGCGGCCTTTAATGAAAAACTGTTTTTT.

This clone has only one observation. The V and J genes are TRBV7-9 and TRBJ1-5, with a tentative D call TRBD1 (5 bases). V dropped 5 bases and J dropped 9 bases, with 14 bases sitting between them. CDR1 is SEHNR, CDR2 FQNEAQ, per germline (reference sequence). This CDR3 region has 13 residues. CDR3 coding DNA: TGTGCCAGCAGCCCGACCGGGGGGAGGCCCCAGCATTTT. Its protein is CASSPTGGRPQHF.